This TCR beta chain was obtained from a study of blood T cell repertoires in COVID-19. Overall study: Material from acute and convalescent COVID-19 was sourced from the United States, Italy and Spain.

The germline CDR1 and CDR2 sequences are LGHDT and YNNKEL (reference sequence). V was cut by 1 base and J by 0 bases, with 10 bases left in between. The CDR3 loop spans 16 amino acids. Method: immunoSEQ multiplex PCR; TCRdb's copy keeps in-frame clones and lacks some. The repertoire holds 200,000 to 250,000 clones, around nine tenths seen once, with roughly 3% in the top ten. Sequencing used peripheral blood. The chain carries TRBV3-1 (or the pseudogene TRBV3-2) and TRBJ1-3; D not resolved. This sequence was found in a man in his fifties or sixties with acute or convalescent COVID-19. CDR3 coding DNA: TGTGCCAGCAGCCAAGTTAGCGGGGTCTCTGGAAACACCATATATTTT. Translation gives CASSQVSGVSGNTIYF.